The next 16 T cell receptor beta chains were all read from a single sample in a study of blood T cell repertoires in COVID-19. Profiling relied on immunoSEQ multiplex PCR, and the TCRdb table lists in-frame clones only, not all of them. Here the sample spans roughly 250,000 clones, approximately 85% being singletons. Sequenced: peripheral blood. Every receptor here comes from a human donor with COVID-19, enrolled during active disease. The donor label of this sample is uncertain.

This rearrangement joins TRBV2 to TRBJ1-5, with a possible D match to TRBD1 (5 bases). The CDR3 contains 14 residues. Germline CDR1 SNHLY, CDR2 FYNNEI. Deletions cut 5 bases from V and 4 bases from J, with 12 bases between. CDR3 sequence reads: CASSFGQGNQPQHF. The CDR3 DNA is TGTGCCAGCAGTTTTGGACAAGGGAATCAGCCCCAGCATTTT.

This chain links TRBV9 with TRBJ2-3, with 11 bases fitting TRBD1. Germline V gives CDR1 SGDLS, CDR2 YYNGEE. V dropped 2 bases and J dropped 4; count of bases not matched to a gene: 3. This CDR3 comprises 15 residues. The CDR3 bases are TGTGCCAGCAGCGTTCCGGGACAGGGGGCAGATACGCAGTATTTT. Protein: CASSVPGQGADTQYF.

The V and J genes are TRBV5-4 and TRBJ2-7; TRBD2 aligns across 7 bases. This CDR3 is built from 15 residues. V was pared by 4 bases and J by 3 bases, with 10 bases of the junction left unmatched. CDR1 and CDR2 (germline): SGHNT, YYREEE (reference sequence). The CDR3 nucleotides read TGTGCCAGCAGCAGGGAAGCGGGACGTCTCTACGAGCAGTACTTC. As protein: CASSREAGRLYEQYF.

The chain links TRBV6-5 to TRBJ2-1; 9 nucleotides agree with TRBD2. The V segment lost 3 bases and the J segment 8 bases; nucleotides outside the gene matches: 11. The CDR3 runs to 16 residues. Germline V CDR1 and CDR2: MNHEY, SVGAGI. The CDR3 loop reads CASSYRSSGMRDEQFF. The CDR3 nucleotides are TGTGCCAGCAGTTATCGGTCTAGCGGGATGCGAGATGAGCAGTTCTTC.

The chain recombines TRBV7-2 with TRBJ2-2; TRBD1 agrees at 7 bases. CDR1 and CDR2 (germline): SGHTA, FQGNSA. J gave up 4 bases and V 6 bases, and 11 bases lay outside the gene matches. This CDR3 has 16 residues. For the CDR3, the DNA is TGTGCCAGCAGGGTTTTACAGGGGCTTACCACCGGGGAGCTGTTTTTT. Its protein is CASRVLQGLTTGELFF. Using reference TRBV7-2 and TRBJ2-2 for the parts outside the CDR3, the full variable domain is GAGVSQSPSNKVTEKGKDVELRCDPISGHTALYWYRQSLGQGLEFLIYFQGNSAPDKSGLPSDRFSAERTGGSVSTLTIQRTQQEDSAVYLCASRVLQGLTTGELFFGEGSRLTVL.

V gene TRBV7-9 combines with J gene TRBJ1-1; D possibly corresponds to TRBD1 (6 bases). Germline CDR1 SEHNR, CDR2 FQNEAQ (reference sequence). CDR3 length: 15 residues. Trimming stripped 5 bases from V and 2 bases from J, with 15 bases between. The CDR3 region has the DNA TGTGCCAGCAGCCCACGAACAGGGACCAACACTGAAGCTTTCTTT. This translates into CASSPRTGTNTEAFF.

This clone was seen only a few times. This rearrangement joins TRBV30 to TRBJ1-5; 11 bases map to TRBD1. Looked up from germline, CDR1 is GTSNPN and CDR2 is SVGIG (reference sequence). The length of the CDR3 is 13 residues. V gave up 5 bases and J gave up 4 bases; unmatched junction bases: 1. For the CDR3, the DNA is TGTGCCTGGGGACAGGGGGCGAATCAGCCCCAGCATTTT. Its protein product is CAWGQGANQPQHF.

The CDR3 DNA follows: TGTGCCAGCAGTGAAGTACGGTTGGGGCAGGGGGCGCATGGCTACACCTTC. Its protein product is CASSEVRLGQGAHGYTF. The gene calls are TRBV6-1 and TRBJ1-2, with 8 positions matching TRBD1. The CDR3 sequence is 17 residues long. Germline lookup yields CDR1 MNHNS and CDR2 SASEGT. With 1 base clipped from V and 6 bases from J, the junction kept 13 bases outside the gene matches.

This clone was seen a single time. This chain connects TRBV7-3 to TRBJ1-4, with 7 nucleotides matching TRBD1. CDR1 is SGHTA and CDR2 is FQGTGA in the germline V gene. Germline trimming cut 5 bases from V and 7 bases from J; bases unmatched to any gene: 13. The CDR3 is made up of 16 amino acids. DNA for the CDR3: TGTGCCAGCAGCACCCACTCAAGGGGGCAGGGTGAAAAACTGTTTTTT. It specifies CASSTHSRGQGEKLFF.

This clone was seen a single time. The chain recombines TRBV6-5 with TRBJ1-2, with TRBD1 matching 10 bases. The germline gives CDR1 MNHEY, CDR2 SVGAGI. This CDR3 has 13 amino acids. Losses at the gene ends were 2 bases for V and 7 bases for J; bases not matched to a gene: 1. Here the CDR3 DNA reads TGTGCCAGCAGTTACGACAGGGGGCCTGGCTACACCTTC. As protein: CASSYDRGPGYTF.

This sequence joins TRBV15 and TRBJ2-3; 7 nucleotides agree with TRBD2. J lost 4 bases, V lost 0 bases, and 7 bases had no gene match. The CDR3 length is 16 residues. Germline lookup yields CDR1 LNHNV and CDR2 YYDKDF (reference sequence). CDR3 nucleotide sequence: TGTGCCACCAGCAGAGAACTAGCGTTCGTTGCAGATACGCAGTATTTT. Encoded protein: CATSRELAFVADTQYF.

The chain employs TRBV5-4 and TRBJ1-2; unclear D gene. The CDR3 is 13 amino acids. V was trimmed by 3 bases and J by 1 base, leaving 7 bases between them. Germline V gives CDR1 SGHNT, CDR2 YYREEE (reference sequence). The CDR3 DNA reads TGTGCCAGCAGCTCGACGGGTAACTATGGCTACACCTTC. This sequence encodes CASSSTGNYGYTF.

The V and J genes are TRBV30 and TRBJ1-5; possibly TRBD1 for D (5 bases). Germline V gene data show CDR1 as GTSNPN and CDR2 as SVGIG (reference sequence). The CDR3 loop spans 12 amino acids. Deletions cut 5 bases from V and 4 bases from J, with 9 bases between. For the CDR3, the DNA is TGTGCCTGGGGGACCGGGAATCAGCCCCAGCATTTT. Its translation is CAWGTGNQPQHF.

The genes are TRBV5-4 and TRBJ1-2; D not resolved. There are 12 residues in the CDR3. V was clipped by 4 bases and J by 8 bases, with 12 bases between them. Germline V gives CDR1 SGHNT, CDR2 YYREEE (reference sequence). The CDR3 protein is CASSPARQGYTF. CDR3 nucleotide sequence: TGTGCCAGCAGCCCTGCCCGTCAGGGCTACACCTTC.

In this sample, this clone turned up a few times. The chain couples TRBV7-6 to TRBJ2-1; 12 bases are shared with TRBD2. CDR1 and CDR2 (germline): SGHVS, FNYEAQ. J was trimmed by 7 bases and V by 5 bases; bases with no gene match: 18. The CDR3 contains 19 residues. In nucleotides, the CDR3 is TGTGCCAGCAGCCGGACAGGAGGTCGTACTAGCGGGAGGTTAAATGAGCAGTTCTTC. It yields the protein CASSRTGGRTSGRLNEQFF.

V and J are TRBV6-9 and TRBJ1-6; D perhaps matches TRBD1 (5 bases). The CDR3 totals 19 residues. Trimming stripped 8 bases from V and 5 bases from J, with 28 bases between. Germline V gives CDR1 MNHGY, CDR2 SVAAGI. The DNA for the CDR3 is TGTGCCAGCCTCGAAATTAGGGAACGACTGGGGCCGAATAATTCACCCCTCCACTTT. It codes for CASLEIRERLGPNNSPLHF.